This T cell receptor beta chain emerged from a study of blood T cell repertoires in COVID-19. The wider study: PBMCs, B-cell-depleted T cells, or T cells provided the cDNA or gDNA that made up the material.

CDR1 and CDR2 (germline): ENHRY, SYGVKD. The V gene end was trimmed by 2 bases and the J gene end by 8 bases; junction bases not matched to a gene: 8. The CDR3 consists of 15 residues. In the authors' workflow: Using reference gene primer amplification, nucleated cell counts were estimated. Produced via immunoSEQ multiplex PCR; TCRdb's table is partial and in-frame only. That table furnishes V, J and clone size, whereas the DNA furnished D and trimming. The sample holds about 90,000 clones, 70% to 90% seen once. The source is a man in his 60s with acute or convalescent COVID-19. The sample consisted of peripheral blood. The chain links TRBV10-3 to TRBJ1-4; 7 bases match TRBD1. CDR3 nucleotides: TGTGCCATCAGTGAGGAACAGGGGAAAGACGAAAAACTGTTTTTT. Its protein product is CAISEEQGKDEKLFF.